Presented here are 20 T cell receptor beta chains from one specimen sequenced in a study of T cells in Graves' hyperthyroidism and ophthalmopathy. Amplified TCR beta CDR3 regions came from RNA transcripts. HTBI primers were the set used in a first-round RT-PCR of the TCR CDR3. MiXCR was run by TCRdb on the multiplex PCR reads, yielding one entry per CDR3 protein. The profile shows about 560,000 distinct CDR3 sequences, about 15% of them singletons. Sequenced material: blood. Receptors originate from a woman aged 35 to 49 with Graves' hyperthyroidism.

This clonotype has at least ten counts. The J gene is TRBJ2-2, the V gene TRBV11-2, with D perhaps TRBD1 (6 bases). The CDR3 is 17 residues long. Germline values: CDR1 SGHAT, CDR2 FQNNGV. V dropped 0 bases and J dropped 5 bases, with 16 bases sitting between them. The CDR3 loop is CASSLEIVAGVTGELFF. DNA of the CDR3: TGTGCCAGCAGCTTAGAGATAGTGGCAGGGGTTACCGGGGAGCTGTTTTTT.

This clonotype was seen many times. The V call is TRBV28, the J call TRBJ2-5; D perhaps matches TRBD2 (5 bases). The CDR3 extends over 15 amino acids. Germline lookup yields CDR1 MDHEN and CDR2 SYDVKM. The V end was cut by 4 bases, the J end by 7 bases, with 19 bases between. In DNA form, the CDR3 reads TGTGCCAGCAGTTCTCGCCCTCCGGGGTATGGGACCCAGTACTTC. This codes for CASSSRPPGYGTQYF.

CDR3 residues: CASSPGPRGLLDERTDTQYF. The CDR3 DNA reads TGTGCCAGCAGCCCAGGCCCCAGGGGGCTTCTTGATGAACGCACAGATACGCAGTATTTT. This chain joins TRBV14 and TRBJ2-3, with 8 nucleotides matching TRBD1. Germline CDR1 SGHDN, CDR2 FVKESK. The CDR3 spans 20 residues. V shed 4 bases and J 1 base; nucleotides not matched to a gene: 19.

This rearrangement joins TRBV5-1 to TRBJ2-7, with 11 nucleotides matching TRBD2. Germline values: CDR1 SGHRS, CDR2 YFSETQ. J was trimmed by 6 bases and V by 2 bases; bases with no gene match: 10. This CDR3 spans 16 amino acids. CDR3: CASSFLGLAEAGEQYF. CDR3 DNA: TGCGCCAGCAGCTTTCTGGGACTAGCGGAGGCGGGCGAGCAGTACTTC.

This clonotype was seen a few times. CDR3 coding DNA: TGTGCCTGGAGTTCGGGACAGGGAGAATCACCCCTCCACTTT. Its translation is CAWSSGQGESPLHF. V gene TRBV30 combines with J gene TRBJ1-6; 9 bases align to TRBD1. The germline CDR1 and CDR2 sequences are GTSNPN and SVGIG (reference sequence). The junction had 6 bases not matched to a gene; V was cut back by 2 bases and J by 10 bases. The CDR3 extends over 14 amino acids.

This clonotype has only a few counts. V usage is TRBV5-1 and J usage is TRBJ1-1, with D perhaps TRBD1 (6 bases). The CDR3 runs 16 residues. V was pared by 4 bases and J by 0 bases, with 16 bases between. Per germline, CDR1 SGHRS and CDR2 YFSETQ. The DNA for the CDR3 is TGCGCCAGCAGCCCGCAACAGGGTTTCATGAACACTGAAGCTTTCTTT. It codes for CASSPQQGFMNTEAFF.

Many counts were recorded for this clonotype. The chain joins TRBV7-2 to TRBJ2-1, with a possible D match to TRBD1 (5 bases). Germline V gene data show CDR1 as SGHTA and CDR2 as FQGNSA. The V gene lost 5 bases and the J gene lost 6 bases, with 14 bases spanning the gap. The CDR3 runs to 14 residues. The CDR3 DNA sequence: TGTGCCAGCAGCCCCAGGTCGACAGTCAATGAGCAGTTCTTC. Protein: CASSPRSTVNEQFF.

In this sample, this clonotype turned up many times. This rearrangement joins TRBV5-1 to TRBJ2-1, with D uncertain. V shed 5 bases and J shed 2 bases, with 8 bases lying between them. The CDR3 extends over 13 amino acids. Germline lookup yields CDR1 SGHRS and CDR2 YFSETQ. The CDR3 is CASRWEAYNEQFF. The CDR3 DNA reads as TGCGCCAGCAGGTGGGAAGCCTACAATGAGCAGTTCTTC.

This clonotype was picked up many times. The chain is built from TRBV27 and TRBJ2-1; 7 bases line up with TRBD2. The CDR3 length is 15 residues. Trimming removed 3 bases from V and 2 bases from J; junction bases left unmatched: 4. Germline V gene data show CDR1 as MNHEY and CDR2 as SMNVEV (reference sequence). The CDR3 protein is CASSLGGTPYNEQFF. CDR3 sequence (DNA): TGTGCCAGCAGTTTGGGGGGGACCCCCTACAATGAGCAGTTCTTC.

Ten or more counts support this clonotype. The chain employs TRBV20-1 and TRBJ2-7; D possibly corresponds to TRBD1 (6 bases). The CDR3 length is 14 residues. Germline V CDR1 and CDR2: DFQATT, SNEGSKA (reference sequence). V shed 3 bases and J shed 3 bases, with 15 bases lying between them. CDR3 in DNA: TGCAGTGCTAGCGAAGGGGGTTCCCACTACGAGCAGTACTTC. It yields the protein CSASEGGSHYEQYF.

This sequence joins TRBV10-3 and TRBJ2-1; the D gene is possibly TRBD1 (6 bases). There are 14 residues in the CDR3. From germline, CDR1 is ENHRY and CDR2 SYGVKD. V was shortened by 2 bases and J by 2 bases, with 7 bases between the two germline ends. The CDR3 region is CAISEGQTYNEQFF. In nucleotides, the CDR3 is TGTGCCATCAGTGAGGGACAGACCTACAATGAGCAGTTCTTC.

The table lists this clonotype with many counts. The chain couples TRBV5-1 to TRBJ1-1, with 7 bases that match TRBD1. Germline loops: CDR1 SGHRS, CDR2 YFSETQ. CDR3 size: 14 residues. V was clipped by 4 bases and J by 1 base; unmatched bases: 4. DNA for the CDR3: TGCGCCAGCAGCCAAAGGACAGGGAACACTGAAGCTTTCTTT. It translates to CASSQRTGNTEAFF.

This chain connects TRBV4-2 to TRBJ2-7, with D perhaps assigned TRBD1 or TRBD2 (7 bases each). Germline CDR1 LGHNA, CDR2 YNFKEQ. This CDR3 is 17 amino acids long. Trimming took off 1 base at V and 4 bases at J, with 20 bases between the two ends. The CDR3 region is CASSQAGTGAGAYEQYF. The DNA for the CDR3 is TGTGCCAGCAGCCAAGCGGGTACAGGGGCGGGAGCTTACGAGCAGTACTTC.

This chain connects TRBV29-1 to TRBJ1-4; 7 bases match TRBD1. The V gene end was trimmed by 5 bases and the J gene end by 8 bases; junction bases not matched to a gene: 5. The CDR3 length is 12 residues. Germline lookup yields CDR1 SQVTM and CDR2 ANQGSEA. The DNA for the CDR3 is TGCAGCGTTACAGGGGACGGCGAAAAACTGTTTTTT. This encodes CSVTGDGEKLFF.

This clonotype was counted ten times or more. V is TRBV28 and J is TRBJ1-2; 7 nucleotides agree with TRBD1. Germline CDR1 is MDHEN and CDR2 is SYDVKM. V was pared by 5 bases and J by 12 bases, with 9 bases of the junction left unmatched. The CDR3 contains 12 residues. The CDR3 protein is CASSIRGRFDTF. The CDR3 DNA reads TGTGCCAGCAGTATAAGGGGGCGCTTCGACACCTTC.

This clonotype has only a few counts. The V call is TRBV5-1, the J call TRBJ2-5, with D tentatively TRBD1 (6 bases). This CDR3 region has 17 residues. Germline-derived CDR1 and CDR2 are SGHRS and YFSETQ. The V gene lost 3 bases and the J gene lost 2 bases, with 20 bases spanning the gap. CDR3 coding DNA: TGCGCCAGCAGCTCGGGCGGTGGCAGGGGAGTACAAGAGACCCAGTACTTC. Its protein product is CASSSGGGRGVQETQYF.

This clonotype was recorded a few times. The genes are TRBV6-9 and TRBJ2-5; D gene uncertain. Germline CDR1 is MNHGY and CDR2 is SVAAGI. This CDR3 spans 14 amino acids. V was clipped by 6 bases and J by 7 bases, with 18 bases between them. The CDR3 bases are TGTGCCAGCAGCCCGGGCTATCCCTTGAGGACCCAGTACTTC. It translates to CASSPGYPLRTQYF.

In its sample, this clonotype was seen many times. The chain uses TRBV3-1 and TRBJ1-1; 7 bases map to TRBD1. This CDR3 spans 16 amino acids. Losses at the gene ends were 1 base for V and 1 base for J; bases not matched to a gene: 6. Germline CDR1 is LGHDT and CDR2 is YNNKEL (reference sequence). The CDR3 nucleotides read TGTGCCAGCAGCCAAGTCAGGACAGGTGGGAACACTGAAGCTTTCTTT. Translation: CASSQVRTGGNTEAFF.

This clonotype was observed a few times. The chain recombines TRBV3-1 with TRBJ2-2; D may be TRBD1 or TRBD2 (6 bases each). Deletions cut 8 bases from V and 6 bases from J, with 16 bases between. Per germline, CDR1 LGHDT and CDR2 YNNKEL (reference sequence). The CDR3 has 14 residues. CDR3 residues: CASRKEGGPGELFF. The CDR3 DNA is TGTGCCAGCCGAAAGGAGGGGGGCCCCGGGGAGCTGTTTTTT.

This clonotype has a count of ten or more. Written as DNA, the CDR3 is TGCAGTGCTAACGACGGGACTAGCGGGAGCTACGAGCAGTACTTC. It codes for CSANDGTSGSYEQYF. The chain has TRBV20-1 and TRBJ2-7; 14 bases are a match to TRBD2. The J segment lost 3 bases and the V segment lost 4 bases, leaving 5 bases of the junction unmatched. The germline CDR1 and CDR2 sequences are DFQATT and SNEGSKA (reference sequence). CDR3 length: 15 amino acids.